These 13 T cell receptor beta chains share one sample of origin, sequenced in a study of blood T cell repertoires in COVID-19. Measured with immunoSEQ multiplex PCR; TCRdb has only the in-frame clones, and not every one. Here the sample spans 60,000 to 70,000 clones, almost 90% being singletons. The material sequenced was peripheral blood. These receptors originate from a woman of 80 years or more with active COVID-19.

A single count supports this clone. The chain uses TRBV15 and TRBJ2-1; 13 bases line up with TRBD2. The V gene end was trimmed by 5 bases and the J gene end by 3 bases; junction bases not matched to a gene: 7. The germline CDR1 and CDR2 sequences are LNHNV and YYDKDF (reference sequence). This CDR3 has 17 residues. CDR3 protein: CATSGRTSGGFYNEQFF. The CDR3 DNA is TGTGCCACCAGCGGCAGGACTAGCGGGGGATTCTACAATGAGCAGTTCTTC.

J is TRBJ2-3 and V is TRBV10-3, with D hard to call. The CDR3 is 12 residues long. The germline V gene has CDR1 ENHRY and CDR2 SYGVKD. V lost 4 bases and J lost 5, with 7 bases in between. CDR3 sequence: CAISGARDTQYF. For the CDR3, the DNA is TGTGCCATCAGTGGGGCCAGAGATACGCAGTATTTT.

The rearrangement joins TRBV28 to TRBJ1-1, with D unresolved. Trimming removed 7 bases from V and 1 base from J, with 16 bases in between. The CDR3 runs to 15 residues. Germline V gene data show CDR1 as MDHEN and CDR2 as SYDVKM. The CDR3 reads CASKTPTRGNTEAFF. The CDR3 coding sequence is TGTGCCAGCAAAACACCCACGCGAGGGAACACTGAAGCTTTCTTT.

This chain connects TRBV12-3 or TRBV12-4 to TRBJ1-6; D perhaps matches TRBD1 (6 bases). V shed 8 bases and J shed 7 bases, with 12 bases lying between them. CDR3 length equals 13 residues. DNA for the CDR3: TGTGCCAGCTCACAGGGTTTGAATTCACCCCTCCACTTT. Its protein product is CASSQGLNSPLHF.

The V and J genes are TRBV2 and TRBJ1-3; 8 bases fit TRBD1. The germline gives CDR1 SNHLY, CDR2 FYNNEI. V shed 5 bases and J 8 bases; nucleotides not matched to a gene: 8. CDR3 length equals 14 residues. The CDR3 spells CASSSDRGGDTIYF. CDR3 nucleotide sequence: TGTGCCAGCAGTTCTGACAGGGGAGGAGACACCATATATTTT.

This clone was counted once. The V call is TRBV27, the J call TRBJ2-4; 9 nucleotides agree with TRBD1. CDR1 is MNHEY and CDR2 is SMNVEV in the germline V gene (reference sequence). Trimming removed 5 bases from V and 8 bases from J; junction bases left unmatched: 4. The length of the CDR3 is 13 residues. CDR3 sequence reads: CASSRQGGDIQYF. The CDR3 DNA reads TGTGCCAGCAGTCGACAGGGGGGGGACATTCAGTACTTC.

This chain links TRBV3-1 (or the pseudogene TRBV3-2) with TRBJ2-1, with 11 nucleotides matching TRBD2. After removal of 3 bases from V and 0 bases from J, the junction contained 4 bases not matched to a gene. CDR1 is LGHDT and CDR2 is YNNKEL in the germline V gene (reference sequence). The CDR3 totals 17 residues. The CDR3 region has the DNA TGTGCCAGCAGCCAGACTAGCGGGGCAAGCTCCTACAATGAGCAGTTCTTC. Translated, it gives CASSQTSGASSYNEQFF.

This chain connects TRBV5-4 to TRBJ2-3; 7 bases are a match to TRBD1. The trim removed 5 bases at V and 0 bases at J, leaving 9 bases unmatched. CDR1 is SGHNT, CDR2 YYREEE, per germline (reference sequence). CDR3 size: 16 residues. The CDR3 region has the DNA TGTGCCAGCAGTCCTGGACAGGCGAGTAGCACAGATACGCAGTATTTT. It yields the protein CASSPGQASSTDTQYF.

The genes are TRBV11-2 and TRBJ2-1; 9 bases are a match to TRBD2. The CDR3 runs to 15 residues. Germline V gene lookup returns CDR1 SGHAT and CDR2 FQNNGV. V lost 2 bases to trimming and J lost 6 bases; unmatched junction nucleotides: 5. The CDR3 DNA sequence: TGTGCCAGCAGCTTAAATAGCGGGGGCCTCAATGAGCAGTTCTTC. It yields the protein CASSLNSGGLNEQFF.

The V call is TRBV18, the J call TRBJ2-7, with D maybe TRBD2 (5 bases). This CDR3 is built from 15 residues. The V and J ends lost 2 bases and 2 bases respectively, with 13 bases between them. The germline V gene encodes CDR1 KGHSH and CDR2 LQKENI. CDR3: CASSPSPPAAYEQYF. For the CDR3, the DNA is TGTGCCAGCTCACCATCCCCACCAGCGGCCTACGAGCAGTACTTC.

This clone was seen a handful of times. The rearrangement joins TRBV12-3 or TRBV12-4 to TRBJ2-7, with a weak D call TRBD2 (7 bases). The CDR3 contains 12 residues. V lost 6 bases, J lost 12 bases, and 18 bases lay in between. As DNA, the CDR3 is TGTGCCAGCAGCCAGGACGTCGGGGGGCTGTACTTC. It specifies CASSQDVGGLYF.

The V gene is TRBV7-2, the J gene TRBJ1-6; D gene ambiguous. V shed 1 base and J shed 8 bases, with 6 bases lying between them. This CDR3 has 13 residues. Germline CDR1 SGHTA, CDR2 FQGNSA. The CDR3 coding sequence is TGTGCCAGCAGCTTAGATCAGGATTCACCCCTCCACTTT. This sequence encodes CASSLDQDSPLHF.

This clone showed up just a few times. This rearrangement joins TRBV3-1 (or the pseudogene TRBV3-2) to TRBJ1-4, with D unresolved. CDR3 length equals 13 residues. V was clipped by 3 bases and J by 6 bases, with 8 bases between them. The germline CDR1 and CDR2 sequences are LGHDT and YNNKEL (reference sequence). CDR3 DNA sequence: TGTGCCAGCAGCCAGGGCACTTATGAAAAACTGTTTTTT. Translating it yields CASSQGTYEKLFF.